The next 24 T cell receptor delta chains were all read from a single sample in a study of gamma-delta chains in newborns, infants, children. TCRdb processed the reads again with the CATT caller. Of roughly 5,000 delta-chain clones listed, approximately 3.5% were seen once; the top ten hold approximately 7.8%. The sequenced sample consisted of blood. All receptors derive from a child who was a newborn, infant or young child, either healthy, febrile or measles-vaccinated (not recorded which).

This clone was observed a handful of times. TCRdb attributes to this sequence the protein of a much larger clone, which differs from the DNA translation at residue 11; a read error is likely, and the protein displayed is translated from the DNA. The CDR3 is CALGGGRGTYPDKLIF. CDR3 nucleotide sequence: TGTGCTCTTGGGGGAGGGAGAGGGACCTACCCCGATAAACTCATCTTT. This rearrangement joins TRDV1 to TRDJ1; D possibly corresponds to TRDD2 (5 bases). The CDR3 is made up of 16 amino acids. V was cut by 4 bases and J by 3 bases, with 18 bases left in between. Germline V CDR1 and CDR2: TSWWSYY, QGS.

A remark on this clone: This clone may be a read error of a much larger clone one base away. This same CDR3 is encoded by further DNA sequences in the sample. The CDR3 reads CALGKAYGVTRADKLIF. In DNA, the CDR3 is TGTGCTCTTGGGAAGGCCTACGGGGTCACCCGGGCCGATAAGCTCATCTTT. The gene calls are TRDV1 and TRDJ1; possible D gene TRDD2, 5 bases. Germline CDR1 is TSWWSYY and CDR2 is QGS. There are 17 residues in the CDR3.

With regard to this clone: This may be a read error, as it is one base from a much larger clone. Other DNA sequences from this sample encode an identical CDR3 as well. This rearrangement joins TRDV1 to TRDJ1, with D hard to call. CDR1 is TSWWSYY and CDR2 is QGS in the germline V gene. This CDR3 is built from 14 residues. The ends were cut back, 2 bases at V and 1 base at J, with 8 bases in the middle. CDR3 region: CALGETTLTDKLIF. The DNA for the CDR3 is TGTGCTCTTGGGGAAACCACTCTCACCGATAAACTCATCTTT.

In regard to this clone: The translation of this DNA and the TCRdb protein of a much larger clone differ at residue 11, probably owing to a read error; the protein shown here is translated from the DNA. The J gene is TRDJ1, the V gene TRDV1, with D possibly TRDD3 on 5 matching bases. This CDR3 is 20 amino acids long. Germline-derived CDR1 and CDR2 are TSWWSYY and QGS. V lost 0 bases, J lost 1 base, and 24 bases lay in between. This CDR3 reads CALGELAPKAWGTLTDKLIF. The CDR3 region has the DNA TGTGCTCTTGGGGAACTTGCCCCCAAAGCGTGGGGTACCCTCACCGATAAACTCATCTTT.

This clone was observed a handful of times. A read error is possible here, since a much larger clone lies one base away. This chain uses TRDV1 with TRDJ2; 13 positions agree with TRDD3. The CDR3 consists of 23 residues. Germline-derived CDR1 and CDR2 are TSWWSYY and QGS. V dropped 5 bases and J dropped 9; count of bases not matched to a gene: 30. As DNA, the CDR3 is TGTGCTCTTGGGTTAACCTCCTTCCTACGACAACTGGGGGATACGCGACTATCTACACAACTCTTCTTT. Translation gives CALGLTSFLRQLGDTRLSTQLFF.

This clone was seen only a few times. This DNA's translation and the protein TCRdb lists, from a much larger clone, do not match at residue 11, likely due to a read error; the protein shown is translated from the DNA. The genes are TRDV1 and TRDJ1, with 8 bases matching TRDD3. Germline V lookup: CDR1 TSWWSYY, CDR2 QGS. J was trimmed by 4 bases and V by 2 bases; bases with no gene match: 9. This CDR3 region has 16 residues. CDR3 sequence (DNA): TGTGCTCTTGGGGAATGCTGTACTGGGGGCATCGATAAACTCATCTTT. Protein sequence: CALGECCTGGIDKLIF.

To note about this clone: Because the CDR3's place on the DNA is in doubt, the DNA is left out and the CDR3 is given as listed by TCRdb. The chain recombines TRAV29/DV5 with TRDJ1; the DNA was not compared with TRDD3, the D call given in the table. Germline V gene sequence: CDR1 NSMFDY, CDR2 ISSIKDK. Termini included, the CDR3 measures 28 amino acids. CDR3 in amino acids: CSVLLCSEGSSGGPPTWIRSLFTDKLIF.

This clone was found a few times. This DNA's translation differs at residue 13 from TCRdb's protein, which comes from a much larger clone; a read error is likely, and the protein shown is translated from the DNA. The gene calls are TRDV1 and TRDJ1; 9 bases align to TRDD2. Trimming at V came to 6 bases and at J to 2 bases, leaving 19 bases not matched to a gene. CDR1 TSWWSYY and CDR2 QGS come from the germline V gene. This CDR3 is 19 amino acids long. CDR3 amino acids: CALGWGLPTGQGTTDKLIF. The CDR3 DNA reads as TGTGCTCTTGGCTGGGGCCTTCCTACGGGTCAGGGGACTACCGATAAACTCATCTTT.

This clone was counted between two and nine times. One end of the junction fails to match germline, which may point to a read error. The chain combines TRDV2 with TRDJ3; TRDD3 matches 7 bases. In germline, CDR1 is GEAIGNYY, CDR2 EKD. CDR3 length equals 19 residues. This chain's CDR3 is CACDTAAGGLSWDTRQMFF. Written as DNA, the CDR3 is TGTGCCTGTGACACCGCGGCTGGGGGCCTCTCCTGGGACACCCGACAAATGTTTTTC.

As regards this clone: TCRdb lists the protein of a much larger clone for this DNA, which differs at residue 14, so this is likely a read error; the protein given here is translated from the DNA itself. The rearrangement joins TRDV1 to TRDJ1; D possibly matches TRDD2 or TRDD3 (8 bases each). Germline V gene data show CDR1 as TSWWSYY and CDR2 as QGS. CDR3 size: 19 residues. The ends were cut back, 4 bases at V and 3 bases at J, with 27 bases in the middle. The DNA of the CDR3 is TGTGCTCTTGGGGCCCGGCGGCTTCCTACGGAGGGATACGCCGATAAACTCATCTTT. Translated: CALGARRLPTEGYADKLIF.

This clone is labeled as medium-sized. A much larger clone sits a single nucleotide away, making a read error possible. The J gene is TRDJ3, the V gene TRDV2, with 8 bases matching TRDD3. The V segment lost 3 bases and the J segment 0 bases; nucleotides outside the gene matches: 6. The CDR3 sequence is 18 residues long. Germline assignment: CDR1 GEAIGNYY and CDR2 EKD. CDR3 region: CACDVLGATSWDTRQMFF. The CDR3 nucleotides read TGTGCCTGTGACGTACTGGGGGCTACCTCCTGGGACACCCGACAGATGTTTTTC.

This clone was seen only a few times. This probably arose from a read error, given a far larger clone one base away. The chain uses TRDV1 and TRDJ3; 8 bases align to TRDD3. V lost 2 bases, J lost 0 bases, and 15 bases stayed unmatched. CDR1 and CDR2 from the germline V gene are TSWWSYY and QGS. This CDR3 has 22 residues. CDR3 DNA: TGTGCTCTTGGGGAAGATACCACCGTACTGGGGGCCGGCTCCTGGGACACCCGACAGATGTTTTTC. This gives the protein CALGEDTTVLGAGSWDTRQMFF.

This clone occurred a few times. The protein given by TCRdb reflects a much larger clone and differs at residue 11 from this DNA's translation, likely from a read error; the protein shown is the DNA's translation. The chain uses TRDV1 and TRDJ1; 9 bases are shared with TRDD3. V lost 3 bases, J lost 0 bases, and 17 bases stayed unmatched. The CDR3 is 20 amino acids. CDR1 is TSWWSYY and CDR2 is QGS in the germline V gene. Here the CDR3 reads CALGDHPTGGHDPYTDKLIF. CDR3 bases: TGTGCTCTTGGGGATCACCCAACTGGGGGACACGACCCGTACACCGATAAACTCATCTTT.

This clone was observed a few times. A much larger clone lies a single base off, so this may be a read error. Distinct nucleotide sequences in the sample also encode this CDR3. The rearrangement joins TRDV1 to TRDJ2; TRDD3 aligns across 11 bases. CDR3 size: 21 residues. The germline gives CDR1 TSWWSYY, CDR2 QGS. The CDR3: CALGELEGSYWGIFLTAQLFF. The CDR3 DNA follows: TGCGCTCTTGGGGAACTAGAAGGTTCCTACTGGGGGATATTTTTGACAGCACAACTCTTCTTT.

The sample holds a few counts of this clone. Just one base apart from a much larger clone, this may be a read error. In the same sample, other DNA sequences code for this CDR3. The chain uses TRDV2 and TRDJ3; 11 bases match TRDD3. Germline-derived CDR1 and CDR2 are GEAIGNYY and EKD. The CDR3 loop spans 17 amino acids. The CDR3 is CACDSTGGYWDTRQMFF. CDR3 DNA sequence: TGTGCCTGCGACAGTACTGGGGGATACTGGGACACCCGACAGATGTTTTTC.

This clone has just a few counts. A far larger clone is off by one base, so a read error is likely. The sample holds other DNA sequences that translate to the same CDR3. The J gene is TRDJ2, the V gene TRDV1, with 7 bases fitting TRDD3. CDR1 and CDR2 (germline): TSWWSYY, QGS. This CDR3 is 19 amino acids long. Trimming took 4 bases from V and 3 from J; bases not matched to a gene: 17. For the CDR3, the DNA is TGTGCTCTTGGGGGCCCCTTTACTAGGCTGGGGGGAATGACAGCACAACTCTTCTTT. Protein sequence: CALGGPFTRLGGMTAQLFF.

As for this clone: A much larger clone lies a single base off, so this may be a read error. The sample carries other DNA sequences with the same CDR3. The CDR3 DNA reads TGTGCTCTTGGGGAACTTCCTGGTGGATACGGGACAGCACAACTCTTCTTT. This sequence encodes CALGELPGGYGTAQLFF. V usage is TRDV1 and J usage is TRDJ2; 7 bases map to TRDD3. The CDR3 covers 17 residues. V lost 0 bases, J lost 4 bases, and 8 bases stayed unmatched. The germline CDR1 and CDR2 sequences are TSWWSYY and QGS.

This clone has a handful of counts. This may stem from a read error, because a much larger clone lies one nucleotide away. No DNA is shown, since the ends of the CDR3 on it are uncertain; the CDR3 is the one TCRdb lists. This CDR3 is also generated by other DNA sequences in the sample. This CDR3 reads CALEEEGNYVLGIGRLIF. This rearrangement joins TRDV1 to TRDJ1; the table's D call of TRDD3 was not tested on the DNA. CDR1 TSWWSYY and CDR2 QGS come from the germline V gene. Including both end residues, the CDR3 is 18 amino acids long.

About this clone: This may arise from a read error, as a much more abundant clone is one base away. At the DNA level, this CDR3 is encoded by other sequences in the same sample as well. V gene TRDV1 combines with J gene TRDJ1; the D call may be TRDD2 or TRDD3 (8 bases each). Germline values: CDR1 TSWWSYY, CDR2 QGS. This CDR3 is built from 19 residues. V lost 9 bases and J lost 2, with 31 bases in between. The CDR3 reads CALGFLRVFYWGPTDKLIF. DNA for the CDR3: TGTGCTCTGGGCTTCCTACGAGTGTTTTACTGGGGGCCTACCGATAAACTCATCTTT.

Comments on this clone: The translation of this DNA and the TCRdb protein of a much larger clone differ at residue 4, probably owing to a read error; the protein shown here is translated from the DNA. The chain combines TRDV1 with TRDJ1, with 13 bases lining up with TRDD3. The CDR3 is 19 residues long. Germline V gene lookup returns CDR1 TSWWSYY and CDR2 QGS. CDR3 region: CALEELGDTRIGYTDKLIF. CDR3 sequence (DNA): TGTGCTCTTGAGGAACTGGGGGATACGCGTATCGGGTACACCGATAAACTCATCTTT.

This clone has more than one count but fewer than ten. A single base separates this from a much larger clone, so it may be a read error. The genes are TRDV1 and TRDJ2; 11 positions match TRDD3. After removal of 0 bases from V and 4 bases from J, the junction contained 22 bases not matched to a gene. CDR1 and CDR2 from the germline V gene are TSWWSYY and QGS. The CDR3 length is 23 residues. CDR3 sequence: CALGELELPRLGDIRRPTAQLFF. DNA of the CDR3: TGTGCTCTTGGGGAACTAGAGTTGCCACGACTGGGGGATATCCGCCGCCCGACAGCACAACTCTTCTTT.

As concerns this clone: A far larger clone is one nucleotide away, so this likely arose from a read error. V and J are TRDV2 and TRDJ3; TRDD3 aligns across 7 bases. The CDR3 is 21 residues long. Germline trimming cut 3 bases from V and 3 bases from J; bases unmatched to any gene: 19. Germline values: CDR1 GEAIGNYY, CDR2 EKD. DNA of the CDR3: TGTGCCTGTGACGGACTTTCTGGGGGGCTCCTGTACGGCTGGGACACCCGACAGATGTTTTTC. Its translation: CACDGLSGGLLYGWDTRQMFF.

Judged by abundance, this clone is large. V is TRDV1 and J is TRDJ1, with 10 bases identical to TRDD3. Trimming took 7 bases from V and 3 from J; bases not matched to a gene: 5. Germline lookup yields CDR1 TSWWSYY and CDR2 QGS. This CDR3 contains 14 residues. CDR3 sequence (DNA): TGTGCTCTTGAGTCCGGGGGATACGCCGATAAACTCATCTTT. Translation gives CALESGGYADKLIF.

This clone was seen more than once but under ten times. A much larger clone differs by one base, so this may be a read error. The V and J genes are TRDV1 and TRDJ2; TRDD3 matches 10 bases. V lost 3 bases and J lost 0; bases outside the gene matches: 16. Germline lookup yields CDR1 TSWWSYY and CDR2 QGS. The CDR3 loop spans 21 amino acids. The CDR3 protein is CALGDGFRTGGCEALTAQLFF. The CDR3 coding sequence is TGTGCTCTTGGGGATGGGTTCCGTACTGGGGGATGCGAAGCTTTGACAGCACAACTCTTCTTT.